Listed below are T cell receptor beta chains from one sample, sequenced in a study of CD8+CD57+ T cells in acquired aplastic anemia. TCRdb reprocessed the reads via MiXCR and lists one record per CDR3 protein. The sample holds about 220,000 distinct CDR3 sequences, almost 35% seen once. The sequenced material came from sorted CD4+, CD8+, or CD8+CD57+ T cells (not recorded which) from PBMCs. These TCRs come from a human donor in good health, serving as a control. The CDR3 runs from the conserved cysteine through the conserved F or W. Each record gives: clone size, D gene, V gene, J gene, CDR3 DNA, CDR3 protein. D genes are given only for firm matches. Clone size appears in some rows only: once, few, many, or a class for an expanded clone.

abundance: few; d_gene: NA; v_gene: TRBV19; j_gene: TRBJ1-5; CDR3nt: TGTGCCAGTAGTAGCATCGACCGATCTCAGCCCCAGCATTTT; CDR3aa: CASSSIDRSQPQHF
abundance: NA; d_gene: TRBD1; v_gene: TRBV10-3; j_gene: TRBJ1-2; CDR3nt: TGTGCCAGCAGTTCACCGGGACAGCAGGACTATGGCTACACCTTC; CDR3aa: CASSSPGQQDYGYTF
abundance: once; d_gene: NA; v_gene: TRBV6-1; j_gene: TRBJ2-3; CDR3nt: TGTGCCAGCAGGATGACCAGGGGAACAGATACGCAGTATTTT; CDR3aa: CASRMTRGTDTQYF
abundance: many; d_gene: NA; v_gene: TRBV7-9; j_gene: TRBJ2-5; CDR3nt: TGTGCCAGCAGCTTAATACCGGGCCAAGAGACCCAGTACTTC; CDR3aa: CASSLIPGQETQYF
abundance: NA; d_gene: TRBD1; v_gene: TRBV25-1; j_gene: TRBJ1-5; CDR3nt: TGTGCCAGCAGTTTAAGGGGGCGCTTGTTTCTTCAGCCCCAGCATTTT; CDR3aa: CASSLRGRLFLQPQHF
abundance: many; d_gene: TRBD1; v_gene: TRBV19; j_gene: TRBJ2-2; CDR3nt: TGTGCCAGTAGAGGACAGGGGGCGAACACCGGGGAGCTGTTTTTT; CDR3aa: CASRGQGANTGELFF
abundance: NA; d_gene: NA; v_gene: TRBV5-1; j_gene: TRBJ1-2; CDR3nt: TGCGCCAGCAGCTTGGTTGGCGGGGCCGGAGGACGCTATGGCTACACCTTC; CDR3aa: CASSLVGGAGGRYGYTF
abundance: many; d_gene: NA; v_gene: TRBV19; j_gene: TRBJ2-5; CDR3nt: TGTGCCAGTAGTCCGAGTGGGGAGACCCAGTACTTC; CDR3aa: CASSPSGETQYF
abundance: many; d_gene: TRBD2; v_gene: TRBV20-1; j_gene: TRBJ2-1; CDR3nt: TGCAGTGCAGGTCTAGCGGTATCCTACAATGAGCAGTTCTTC; CDR3aa: CSAGLAVSYNEQFF
abundance: many; d_gene: NA; v_gene: TRBV19; j_gene: TRBJ1-5; CDR3nt: TGTGCCAGTACCCCCGCAGGACCGGGAGGGCGGCCCCAGCATTTT; CDR3aa: CASTPAGPGGRPQHF
abundance: many; d_gene: NA; v_gene: TRBV7-2; j_gene: TRBJ1-5; CDR3nt: TGTGCCAGCAGCTTGGGGACCGCCTATCAGCCCCAGCATTTT; CDR3aa: CASSLGTAYQPQHF
abundance: NA; d_gene: NA; v_gene: TRBV4-2; j_gene: TRBJ1-1; CDR3nt: TGTGCCAGCAGCTTACCACCACGGTCGGGGGCTTTCTTT; CDR3aa: CASSLPPRSGAFF
abundance: many; d_gene: NA; v_gene: TRBV19; j_gene: TRBJ1-3; CDR3nt: TGTGCCAGTAGCCGGACTTCTTCGCACGGGAACACCATATATTTT; CDR3aa: CASSRTSSHGNTIYF
abundance: NA; d_gene: NA; v_gene: TRBV2; j_gene: TRBJ2-5; CDR3nt: TGTGCCAGCAGCGATGGGCCGGCCCAAGAGACCCAGTACTTC; CDR3aa: CASSDGPAQETQYF
abundance: NA; d_gene: NA; v_gene: TRBV5-1; j_gene: TRBJ2-5; CDR3nt: TGCGCCAGCAGCACCGTCCAAGAGACCCAGTACTTC; CDR3aa: CASSTVQETQYF
abundance: NA; d_gene: TRBD1; v_gene: TRBV5-1; j_gene: TRBJ2-6; CDR3nt: TGCGCCAGCAGCTGGACCCCCGACAGGGCTGGGGCCAACGTCCTGACTTTC; CDR3aa: CASSWTPDRAGANVLTF
abundance: many; d_gene: TRBD2; v_gene: TRBV7-4; j_gene: TRBJ2-7; CDR3nt: TGTGCCAGCAGCCGGGGGACTAGCGGGAGCCACACCTACGAGCAGTACTTC; CDR3aa: CASSRGTSGSHTYEQYF
abundance: NA; d_gene: NA; v_gene: TRBV2; j_gene: TRBJ1-6; CDR3nt: TGCGCCAGCACCTTCAGGACCCCGTCGAATTCACCCCTCCACTTT; CDR3aa: CASTFRTPSNSPLHF
abundance: many; d_gene: NA; v_gene: TRBV4-1; j_gene: TRBJ2-7; CDR3nt: TGCGCCAGCCGATTATCACAGGCGTCCTACGAGCAGTACTTC; CDR3aa: CASRLSQASYEQYF
abundance: NA; d_gene: NA; v_gene: TRBV2; j_gene: TRBJ1-6; CDR3nt: TGTGCCAGCAGTGAAGCGGGCGGACAAAATTCACCCCTCCACTTT; CDR3aa: CASSEAGGQNSPLHF
abundance: NA; d_gene: TRBD2; v_gene: TRBV6-5; j_gene: TRBJ2-7; CDR3nt: TGTGCCAGCAGTTCGGTAGCGGGAGCCTACGAGCAGTACTTC; CDR3aa: CASSSVAGAYEQYF
abundance: few; d_gene: NA; v_gene: TRBV5-5; j_gene: TRBJ1-5; CDR3nt: TGTGCCAGCAGCTTGGTCACCTCCAATCAGCCCCAGCATTTT; CDR3aa: CASSLVTSNQPQHF
abundance: NA; d_gene: NA; v_gene: TRBV11-3; j_gene: TRBJ1-1; CDR3nt: TGTGCCAGCAGCTCCCGACAGGCCCTGAACACTGAAGCTTTCTTT; CDR3aa: CASSSRQALNTEAFF
abundance: NA; d_gene: TRBD1; v_gene: TRBV7-6; j_gene: TRBJ2-7; CDR3nt: TGTGCCAGCAGCCCCGTCGGTACTGGGACAGGGGAGCGCGAGCAGTACTTC; CDR3aa: CASSPVGTGTGEREQYF
abundance: many; d_gene: NA; v_gene: TRBV19; j_gene: TRBJ1-2; CDR3nt: TGTGCCAGTAGTGAGGCATACAGACTCCGTGGCTACACCTTC; CDR3aa: CASSEAYRLRGYTF
abundance: few; d_gene: NA; v_gene: TRBV5-1; j_gene: TRBJ2-3; CDR3nt: TGCGCCAGCAGCTTGATTATAGGGGCAGATACGCAGTATTTT; CDR3aa: CASSLIIGADTQYF
abundance: many; d_gene: NA; v_gene: TRBV10-3; j_gene: TRBJ2-3; CDR3nt: TGTGCCATCAGAGACGCGGCACTGCGGGATACGCAGTATTTT; CDR3aa: CAIRDAALRDTQYF
abundance: NA; d_gene: NA; v_gene: TRBV5-6; j_gene: TRBJ2-5; CDR3nt: TGTGCCAGCAGCGCGGGACAGCCTGTCGAGACCCAGTACTTC; CDR3aa: CASSAGQPVETQYF
abundance: many; d_gene: TRBD1; v_gene: TRBV10-3; j_gene: TRBJ1-2; CDR3nt: TGTGCCACACGGGACAGGGAGGAAAGTGGCTACACCTTC; CDR3aa: CATRDREESGYTF
abundance: NA; d_gene: TRBD1; v_gene: TRBV6-1; j_gene: TRBJ1-3; CDR3nt: TGTGCCAGCAGTGAAGCGCGCGGGACAGCCAGCCCCTCTGGAAACACCATATATTTT; CDR3aa: CASSEARGTASPSGNTIYF
abundance: many; d_gene: NA; v_gene: TRBV2; j_gene: TRBJ2-7; CDR3nt: TGTGCCAGCAGTGAAAGGAAGGGATTAATGCATTACGAGCAGTACTTC; CDR3aa: CASSERKGLMHYEQYF
abundance: many; d_gene: NA; v_gene: TRBV5-1; j_gene: TRBJ2-7; CDR3nt: TGCGCCAGCAGCTTGGATGGGGGCGACCCGAGATTGGAGCAGTACTTC; CDR3aa: CASSLDGGDPRLEQYF
abundance: many; d_gene: NA; v_gene: TRBV2; j_gene: TRBJ1-5; CDR3nt: TGTGCCAGCAGTGAAGAGGGCAGGGGTGAGCAGCCCCAGCATTTT; CDR3aa: CASSEEGRGEQPQHF
abundance: many; d_gene: TRBD1; v_gene: TRBV20-1; j_gene: TRBJ2-7; CDR3nt: TGCAGTGCTAGGGGAAGCACAGGGGGTCGGACCTACGAGCAGTACTTC; CDR3aa: CSARGSTGGRTYEQYF
abundance: many; d_gene: TRBD1; v_gene: TRBV7-2; j_gene: TRBJ1-6; CDR3nt: TGTGCCAGCAGCCCCGGGACAGGGGGCAATTCACCCCTCCACTTT; CDR3aa: CASSPGTGGNSPLHF
abundance: NA; d_gene: TRBD1; v_gene: TRBV10-1; j_gene: TRBJ1-5; CDR3nt: TGCGCCAGGCGACAGGGAGATAGCAATCAGCCCCAGCATTTT; CDR3aa: CARRQGDSNQPQHF
abundance: many; d_gene: NA; v_gene: TRBV24-1; j_gene: TRBJ2-5; CDR3nt: TGTGCCACCAGTGATTCCCTTGCCGGGACTTTTAAAGAGACCCAGTACTTC; CDR3aa: CATSDSLAGTFKETQYF
abundance: NA; d_gene: NA; v_gene: TRBV3-1; j_gene: TRBJ2-5; CDR3nt: TGTGCCAGCAGCCAAGAGGGAAAGACCCAGTACTTC; CDR3aa: CASSQEGKTQYF
abundance: NA; d_gene: TRBD2; v_gene: TRBV5-1; j_gene: TRBJ2-3; CDR3nt: TGCGCCAGCAGCTGGACCACACTAGCGGGGGGGCTGGTCGGCACAGATACGCAGTATTTT; CDR3aa: CASSWTTLAGGLVGTDTQYF
abundance: NA; d_gene: NA; v_gene: TRBV24-1; j_gene: TRBJ2-7; CDR3nt: TGTGCCACCACCAGTGACGGTGGAGACGGCGAGCAGTACTTC; CDR3aa: CATTSDGGDGEQYF
abundance: few; d_gene: NA; v_gene: TRBV2; j_gene: TRBJ2-5; CDR3nt: TGTGCCAGCTGTATTATCCGGGGCGGCCAAGAGACCCAGTACTTC; CDR3aa: CASCIIRGGQETQYF
abundance: NA; d_gene: NA; v_gene: TRBV6-1; j_gene: TRBJ1-3; CDR3nt: TGTGCCAGCAGCGCCGGTCAGGGAGTCTCCATATATTTT; CDR3aa: CASSAGQGVSIYF
abundance: many; d_gene: NA; v_gene: TRBV20-1; j_gene: TRBJ2-3; CDR3nt: TGCAGTGCGCATACAGATACGCAGTATTTT; CDR3aa: CSAHTDTQYF
abundance: few; d_gene: TRBD1; v_gene: TRBV6-2/TRBV6-3; j_gene: TRBJ2-3; CDR3nt: TGTGCCAGCCGCAAGACAGGGAACGATACGCAGTATTTT; CDR3aa: CASRKTGNDTQYF
abundance: many; d_gene: NA; v_gene: TRBV11-2; j_gene: TRBJ1-2; CDR3nt: TGTGCCAGCAGCTTAGGGGTCACAGTAACAAACTATGGCTACACCTTC; CDR3aa: CASSLGVTVTNYGYTF
abundance: NA; d_gene: TRBD1; v_gene: TRBV11-3; j_gene: TRBJ2-7; CDR3nt: TGTGCCAGCAGCCCGGGGACAGTGAAGGGGAACGAGCAGTACTTC; CDR3aa: CASSPGTVKGNEQYF
abundance: NA; d_gene: TRBD1; v_gene: TRBV19; j_gene: TRBJ2-1; CDR3nt: TGTGCCAGTAGTCGCGACAGGGGGCCCGGGGTCTTC; CDR3aa: CASSRDRGPGVF
abundance: NA; d_gene: NA; v_gene: TRBV5-5; j_gene: TRBJ2-7; CDR3nt: TGTGCCAGCAGCTTGGGGCCGAAGGGGGGGCCGTACGAGCAGTACTTC; CDR3aa: CASSLGPKGGPYEQYF